The TCR beta chain described here comes from a study of low-dose radiotherapy and immunotherapy resistance in tumors. About the study: On an every-two-weeks schedule, patients received intravenous nivolumab 240 mg, along with ipilimumab 1 mg/kg every six weeks.

Germline V gene sequence: CDR1 WSHSY, CDR2 SAAADI. Trimming stripped 6 bases from V and 2 bases from J, with 12 bases between. CDR3 length equals 14 residues. Alpha- and beta-chain coverage of first-strand cDNA came from TRAV- and TRBV-specific primers. Amplification of TCRs used a constant-region primer and V-primer adapter for approximately 18 PCR cycles. MiXCR, run by TCRdb on the reads, gives a single entry per CDR3 protein. The sample has around 10,000 distinct CDR3 sequences, about half seen once. The V and J genes are TRBV10-2 and TRBJ2-3; D call uncertain. This clonotype originated in a human donor with advanced metastatic prostate, ovarian, gallbladder or colorectal cancer (not recorded which). This table probably holds off-target reads from a library built for another chain. This CDR3 reads CASRHKRNTDTQYF. In nucleotides, the CDR3 is TGCGCCAGCAGGCACAAACGAAACACAGATACGCAGTATTTT.